One sample yielded the 25 T cell receptor beta chains listed below, sequenced in a study of T cells expressing NK-cell markers. TCRdb re-called the 5' RACE reads, yielding one record per CDR3 amino acid sequence without DNA. The table counts under 200,000 distinct CDR3 sequences; around 20% lies in the top ten. The source material was blood T cells: a sorted CD56 or NKG2C T cell subset, CD4+ or CD8+ T cells, or bulk PBMC T cells (not recorded which). The source of these receptors is a woman between 18 and 70 years old in good health.

This chain uses TRBV20-1 with TRBJ2-5; the TCRdb call, TRBD1, lacks DNA for checking. Germline values: CDR1 DFQATT, CDR2 SNEGSKA (reference sequence). The CDR3 is made up of 16 amino acids. CDR3 protein: CSARVRDRVFQETQYF.

The rearrangement links TRBV20-1 to TRBJ2-3; TCRdb calls TRBD2, which cannot be checked without DNA. This CDR3 spans 16 amino acids. Germline CDR1 and CDR2: DFQATT and SNEGSKA (reference sequence). The CDR3 loop reads CSAIRGSGVPTDTQYF.

V is TRBV2 and J is TRBJ2-5; TCRdb picks TRBD2, but there is no DNA to check that call. This CDR3 is built from 16 residues. Germline assignment: CDR1 SNHLY and CDR2 FYNNEI. The CDR3 is CASRPGTSASQETQYF.

The V gene is TRBV20-1, the J gene TRBJ2-2; TCRdb indicates TRBD2, and absent DNA this call remains unverified. The V gene's germline CDR1 is DFQATT and CDR2 SNEGSKA (reference sequence). This CDR3 region has 15 residues. Here the CDR3 reads CSASGTSLNTGELFF.

The chain recombines TRBV18 with TRBJ2-7; TCRdb's assignment of TRBD1 cannot be checked, as there is no DNA. Germline V gene lookup returns CDR1 KGHSH and CDR2 LQKENI. This CDR3 has 14 amino acids. CDR3 sequence reads: CASSPLQGSKPKYF.

V and J are TRBV12-3 or TRBV12-4 and TRBJ2-1. This CDR3 is 13 amino acids long. CDR3 amino acids: CASSLGTNNEQFF.

V usage is TRBV4-1 and J usage is TRBJ2-7; with no DNA, the TCRdb D assignment of TRBD2 cannot be verified. CDR1 and CDR2 (germline): MGHRA, YSYEKL. The CDR3 contains 14 residues. The CDR3: CASSRAALSYEQYF.

The V and J genes are TRBV29-1 and TRBJ1-1. CDR3 size: 14 residues. Per the germline V gene, CDR1 is SQVTM and CDR2 is ANQGSEA. CDR3 sequence: CSVGVLGLNTEAFF.

V usage is TRBV24-1 and J usage is TRBJ2-1; absent DNA, TCRdb's TRBD2 call cannot be checked. Germline V CDR1 and CDR2: KGHDR, SFDVKD. There are 17 residues in the CDR3. CDR3 sequence: CATSDTSGRAYKNEQFF.

This chain uses TRBV5-1 with TRBJ1-1. The CDR3 spans 17 residues. From germline, CDR1 is SGHRS and CDR2 YFSETQ. CDR3 loop: CASSPIGLGQQNTEAFF.

V is TRBV20-1 and J is TRBJ1-2. The CDR3 is 11 amino acids. The germline gives CDR1 DFQATT, CDR2 SNEGSKA (reference sequence). The CDR3 here is CSATDHYGYTF.

CDR3 in amino acids: CSAPDGAYSNQPQHF. The chain links TRBV20-1 to TRBJ1-5; there is no DNA to check the TCRdb D call of TRBD1. Germline-derived CDR1 and CDR2 are DFQATT and SNEGSKA (reference sequence). The CDR3 totals 15 residues.

The V gene is TRBV20-1, the J gene TRBJ2-4; with no DNA, the TCRdb D assignment of TRBD1 cannot be verified. Germline V gene lookup returns CDR1 DFQATT and CDR2 SNEGSKA (reference sequence). The CDR3 length is 18 residues. This CDR3 is CSARETSGGSWSKNIQYF.

This rearrangement joins TRBV6-2 or TRBV6-3 to TRBJ1-1. Germline values: CDR1 MNHEY, CDR2 SVGEGT. The CDR3 spans 13 residues. CDR3 loop: CASSKELNTEAFF.

The V and J genes are TRBV28 and TRBJ2-7; TCRdb designates TRBD1, a call that cannot be tested without DNA. The CDR3 has 16 amino acids. Germline CDR1 MDHEN, CDR2 SYDVKM. The CDR3 spells CASSLSGQGASYEQYF.

The V and J genes are TRBV18 and TRBJ1-1; TCRdb outputs TRBD1, but without DNA this stays unchecked. CDR1 is KGHSH, CDR2 LQKENI, per germline. This CDR3 has 11 amino acids. CDR3 region: CASSFQGEAFF.

The chain uses TRBV20-1 and TRBJ1-5; the TCRdb call, TRBD1, lacks DNA for checking. Germline-derived CDR1 and CDR2 are DFQATT and SNEGSKA (reference sequence). The CDR3 covers 15 residues. The CDR3 spells CSASGTGRGNQPQHF.

The chain couples TRBV7-8 to TRBJ2-6; TCRdb proposes TRBD2, but this gene call is untestable without DNA. The CDR3 runs 15 residues. CDR1 SGHVS and CDR2 FQNEAQ come from the germline V gene. CDR3 protein: CASSFEGGGANVLTF.

This rearrangement joins TRBV3-1 to TRBJ2-7. This CDR3 comprises 11 residues. From germline, CDR1 is LGHDT and CDR2 YNNKEL (reference sequence). The chain's CDR3 is CASSQLEKQYF.

The chain carries TRBV18 and TRBJ2-1; the TCRdb D gene call, TRBD2, has no DNA to confirm it. Germline values: CDR1 KGHSH, CDR2 LQKENI. The length of the CDR3 is 13 residues. This chain's CDR3 is CASASLLGSEQFF.

The CDR3 protein is CASSLFGGEGHTEAFF. The chain carries TRBV5-1 and TRBJ1-1; the D call of TRBD1 rests on TCRdb alone, since no DNA is present to check it. The germline gives CDR1 SGHRS, CDR2 YFSETQ. CDR3 length: 16 residues.

This chain joins TRBV7-2 and TRBJ2-6. This CDR3 contains 17 residues. CDR1 and CDR2 (germline): SGHTA, FQGNSA. The CDR3 protein is CASSRYNTFGGANVLTF.

V is TRBV28 and J is TRBJ2-5. Looked up from germline, CDR1 is MDHEN and CDR2 is SYDVKM. The CDR3 is 14 amino acids. CDR3 in amino acids: CASRKLRQRETQYF.

The rearrangement uses TRBV7-2 and TRBJ1-1; TCRdb's assignment of TRBD1 cannot be checked, as there is no DNA. Germline assignment: CDR1 SGHTA and CDR2 FQGNSA. This CDR3 has 15 amino acids. CDR3 region: CASSLGLTVNTEAFF.

The rearrangement links TRBV9 to TRBJ1-2; TCRdb gives TRBD1 as the D gene, but with no DNA this cannot be confirmed. This CDR3 has 14 amino acids. Germline lookup yields CDR1 SGDLS and CDR2 YYNGEE. The CDR3 protein is CASSVGQNNYGYTF.